The 11 T cell receptor beta chains below come from one sample, sequenced in a study of blood T cell repertoires in COVID-19. TCRdb's table, derived via immunoSEQ multiplex PCR, lists solely in-frame clones and lacks some. Of over 150,000 clones detected, approximately 88% appear once; the ten largest clones hold about 14%. Specimen: peripheral blood. These receptors were taken from a young man with active or convalescent COVID-19.

J is TRBJ2-1 and V is TRBV19; D is uncertain. V dropped 3 bases and J dropped 5 bases, with 5 bases sitting between them. This CDR3 has 12 residues. Per the germline V gene, CDR1 is LNHDA and CDR2 is SQIVND (reference sequence). CDR3 nucleotides: TGTGCCAGTAGTATCAATCACAATGAGCAGTTCTTC. It encodes CASSINHNEQFF.

The rearrangement joins TRBV18 to TRBJ1-6; TRBD1 matches at 8 bases. Germline values: CDR1 KGHSH, CDR2 LQKENI. V shed 4 bases and J 8 bases; nucleotides not matched to a gene: 4. There are 14 residues in the CDR3. Here the CDR3 DNA reads TGTGCCAGCTCACAGACAGGGGTTGATTCACCCCTCCACTTT. Protein product: CASSQTGVDSPLHF.

This clone was counted once. This sequence joins TRBV27 and TRBJ1-3, with D uncertain. V dropped 3 bases and J dropped 0 bases, with 6 bases sitting between them. CDR3 length equals 14 residues. Germline V gene data show CDR1 as MNHEY and CDR2 as SMNVEV (reference sequence). The CDR3 sequence: CASSFSYSGNTIYF. The CDR3 coding sequence is TGTGCCAGCAGTTTTAGTTACTCTGGAAACACCATATATTTT.

The rearrangement links TRBV18 to TRBJ2-3; TRBD2 matches at 14 bases. There are 16 residues in the CDR3. Germline assignment: CDR1 KGHSH and CDR2 LQKENI. V lost 3 bases, J lost 4 bases, and 3 bases stayed unmatched. For the CDR3, the DNA is TGTGCCAGCTCACCGGGACTAGCGGGGGTTTCAGATACGCAGTATTTT. Its protein is CASSPGLAGVSDTQYF.

In nucleotides, the CDR3 is TGCGCCAGCATCGAGGAAGAGAGAGGTGAGCAGTGCTCCTACGAGCAGTACTTC. This translates into CASIEEERGEQCSYEQYF. The chain recombines TRBV10-1 with TRBJ2-7; D unresolved. V gave up 7 bases and J gave up 0 bases, with 25 bases separating them. The CDR3 has 18 residues. Germline values: CDR1 WNHNN, CDR2 SYGVQD (reference sequence).

The genes are TRBV28 and TRBJ1-1; no clear D gene. The CDR3 runs to 12 residues. Germline CDR1 is MDHEN and CDR2 is SYDVKM. V lost 8 bases to trimming and J lost 3 bases, with 10 bases between them. The CDR3 protein is CASLGFYTEAFF. Here the CDR3 DNA reads TGTGCCAGCCTAGGTTTTTACACTGAAGCTTTCTTT.

The genes are TRBV20-1 and TRBJ2-1; D ambiguous. The CDR3 totals 11 residues. Trimming took off 2 bases at V and 5 bases at J, with 4 bases between the two ends. Germline V gene lookup returns CDR1 DFQATT and CDR2 SNEGSKA (reference sequence). The CDR3: CSARQNNEQFF. CDR3 DNA: TGCAGTGCTAGACAGAACAATGAGCAGTTCTTC.

The genes are TRBV15 and TRBJ2-5; 7 bases are a match to TRBD2. The V gene's germline CDR1 is LNHNV and CDR2 YYDKDF (reference sequence). The junction had 10 bases not matched to a gene; V was cut back by 0 bases and J by 3 bases. The CDR3 loop spans 17 amino acids. The CDR3 is CATSRDLGSGGKETQYF. CDR3 bases: TGTGCCACCAGCAGAGACCTCGGCTCGGGGGGAAAAGAGACCCAGTACTTC.

The V gene is TRBV5-1, the J gene TRBJ2-6, with D perhaps TRBD1 (6 bases). The length of the CDR3 is 18 residues. CDR1 SGHRS and CDR2 YFSETQ come from the germline V gene. V shed 0 bases and J shed 0 bases, with 13 bases lying between them. This CDR3 reads CASSLVQGVYSGANVLTF. For the CDR3, the DNA is TGCGCCAGCAGCTTGGTACAGGGAGTATACTCTGGGGCCAACGTCCTGACTTTC.

V and J are TRBV19 and TRBJ2-3; TRBD2 matches at 8 bases. Per germline, CDR1 LNHDA and CDR2 SQIVND (reference sequence). CDR3 length: 12 residues. V dropped 4 bases and J dropped 9; count of bases not matched to a gene: 3. For the CDR3, the DNA is TGTGCCAGTAGTAGGGGACTAGACACGCAGTATTTT. It codes for CASSRGLDTQYF.

The chain carries TRBV5-1 and TRBJ2-7, with TRBD2 matching over 8 bases. CDR1 and CDR2 from the germline V gene are SGHRS and YFSETQ. Germline trimming cut 5 bases from V and 3 bases from J; bases unmatched to any gene: 4. The CDR3 extends over 13 amino acids. The CDR3 is CASRILADYEQYF. CDR3 coding DNA: TGCGCCAGCAGGATACTAGCGGACTACGAGCAGTACTTC. The variable domain in full, with the rest retrieved from reference TRBV5-1 and TRBJ2-7, is KAGVTQTPRYLIKTRGQQVTLSCSPISGHRSVSWYQQTPGQGLQFLFEYFSETQRNKGNFPGRFSGRQFSNSRSEMNVSTLELGDSALYLCASRILADYEQYFGPGTRLTVT.